Following are 9 T cell receptor beta chains from one sample sequenced in a study of T cells in tuberculosis. Libraries were prepared by immunoSEQ multiplex PCR; TCRdb keeps only in-frame clonotypes and omits some of them. This table has approximately 100,000 clones, approximately 91% appearing once. Sorting used thawed, overnight-rested PBMC stained with anti-CD3, a viability dye and GMM-loaded CD1B tetramer. The CD1B tetramers carried C32 glucose monomycolate purified from Rhodococcus equi. Sequenced sample: CD1b-GMM tetramer-negative cells sorted from PBMCs. Receptors originate from an adult woman with latent tuberculosis.

This chain uses TRBV5-5 with TRBJ1-2; no reliable D call. The V end was cut by 8 bases, the J end by 6 bases, with 17 bases between. The CDR3 runs 13 residues. Germline V lookup: CDR1 SGHKS, CDR2 YYEKEE (reference sequence). In nucleotides, the CDR3 is TGTGCCAGTAACCTACCGGGATCCAATGGCTACACCTTC. Translating gives CASNLPGSNGYTF.

The chain carries TRBV18 and TRBJ1-1; the D is unclear. V lost 0 bases to trimming and J lost 0 bases, with 8 bases between them. Germline-derived CDR1 and CDR2 are KGHSH and LQKENI. This CDR3 has 15 residues. CDR3 protein: CASSPPGPLNTEAFF. The CDR3 bases are TGTGCCAGCTCACCACCGGGCCCCCTGAACACTGAAGCTTTCTTT.

The chain links TRBV15 to TRBJ1-6; 9 nucleotides line up with TRBD1. This CDR3 spans 15 amino acids. The trim removed 0 bases at V and 9 bases at J, leaving 3 bases unmatched. Germline loops: CDR1 LNHNV, CDR2 YYDKDF (reference sequence). The CDR3 bases are TGTGCCACCAGCAGAGATAACAGGGGGCTTTCACCCCTCCACTTT. Encoded protein: CATSRDNRGLSPLHF.

This clone was seen a single time. The J gene is TRBJ2-2, the V gene TRBV23-1; the match to TRBD2 covers 11 bases. TRBV23-1 is labeled an ORF, and its function is uncertain. V shed 1 base, J shed 4 bases, and the junction held 17 bases outside the gene matches. The CDR3 is 21 residues long. Here the CDR3 DNA reads TGCGCCAGCAGTCAATTAACGAATAGCGGGGGGGCCCGTGGCGGCACCGGGGAGCTGTTTTTT. Residues: CASSQLTNSGGARGGTGELFF.

The chain is built from TRBV7-2 and TRBJ2-5, with D possibly matching TRBD2 (7 bases). Germline assignment: CDR1 SGHTA and CDR2 FQGNSA. Trimming pared 6 bases from V and 2 bases from J, leaving 16 bases between. The CDR3 runs to 15 residues. CDR3 coding DNA: TGTGCCAGCAGATCCGGGGGGCCCTCTCAAGAGACCCAGTACTTC. Protein: CASRSGGPSQETQYF.

The chain joins TRBV6-5 to TRBJ2-6, with no clear D. V dropped 6 bases and J dropped 1 base, with 4 bases sitting between them. CDR3 size: 13 residues. Germline CDR1 MNHEY, CDR2 SVGAGI. CDR3 amino acids: CASSRSGANVLTF. The CDR3 nucleotides are TGTGCCAGCAGCCGTTCTGGGGCCAACGTCCTGACTTTC.

This rearrangement joins TRBV19 to TRBJ2-3; 9 bases are a match to TRBD2. The CDR3 contains 15 residues. J was trimmed by 0 bases and V by 10 bases; bases with no gene match: 8. The germline CDR1 and CDR2 sequences are LNHDA and SQIVND (reference sequence). CDR3 sequence (DNA): TGTGCCACCAGTAGCGGGGGACCTAGCACAGATACGCAGTATTTT. Translating it yields CATSSGGPSTDTQYF.

The CDR3 is CSVATGGFYYGYTF. The DNA for the CDR3 is TGCAGCGTAGCTACAGGGGGGTTTTACTATGGCTACACCTTC. The rearrangement links TRBV29-1 to TRBJ1-2, with 8 bases lining up with TRBD1. CDR3 size: 14 residues. The J segment lost 3 bases and the V segment lost 6 bases, leaving 9 bases of the junction unmatched. The germline CDR1 and CDR2 sequences are SQVTM and ANQGSEA.

V is TRBV19 and J is TRBJ2-5, with 10 positions matching TRBD1. This CDR3 has 16 residues. Germline CDR1 LNHDA, CDR2 SQIVND (reference sequence). V lost 9 bases to trimming and J lost 5 bases; unmatched junction nucleotides: 15. CDR3 nucleotide sequence: TGTGCCAGGAAGACAGGGGGCGACCACGAGCGGGAGACCCAGTACTTC. This gives the protein CARKTGGDHERETQYF.